This T cell receptor (beta chain) comes out of a study of blood T cell repertoires in COVID-19. Study-level background: Some COVID-19 samples were acute and others convalescent; all came from the United States, Italy and Spain.

The Seattle patients, enrolled during active infection, were followed longitudinally. Method: immunoSEQ multiplex PCR; TCRdb's copy keeps in-frame clones and lacks some. Of about 50,000 clones listed, 81% are singletons. This clone came up a few times. Germline V gene lookup returns CDR1 LNHDA and CDR2 SQIVND (reference sequence). This CDR3 has 14 residues. V lost 2 bases, J lost 7 bases, and 12 bases lay in between. The TCR originated in a woman older than 75 with COVID-19, enrolled during active disease. Sequenced material: peripheral blood. This rearrangement joins TRBV19 to TRBJ1-5; D perhaps matches TRBD1 (6 bases). CDR3 protein: CASSIQGLGQPQHF. As DNA, the CDR3 is TGTGCCAGTAGTATACAGGGGCTGGGACAGCCCCAGCATTTT.